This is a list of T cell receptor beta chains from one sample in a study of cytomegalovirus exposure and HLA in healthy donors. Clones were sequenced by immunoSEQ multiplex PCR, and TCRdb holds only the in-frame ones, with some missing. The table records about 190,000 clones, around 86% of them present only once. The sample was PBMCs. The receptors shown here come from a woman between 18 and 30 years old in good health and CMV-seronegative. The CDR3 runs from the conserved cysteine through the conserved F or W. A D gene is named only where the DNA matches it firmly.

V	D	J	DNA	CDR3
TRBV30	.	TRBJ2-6	TGTGCCTGGAGCGAAAAAGACTTCTCTGGGGCCAACGTCCTGACTTTC	CAWSEKDFSGANVLTF
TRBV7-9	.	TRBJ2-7	TGTGCCAGCAGCTTATCAGACAGAGCCTACGAGCAGTACTTC	CASSLSDRAYEQYF
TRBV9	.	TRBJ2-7	TGTGCCAGCAGCCCACTGGAACGGGAGAGGTACGAGCAGTACTTC	CASSPLERERYEQYF
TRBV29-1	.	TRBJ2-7	TGCAGCGTTCTCTGGGCAGGCTCCACCTACGAGCAGTACTTC	CSVLWAGSTYEQYF
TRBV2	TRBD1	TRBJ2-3	TGTGCCAGCAGTCAGGGGGTAGATACGCAGTATTTT	CASSQGVDTQYF
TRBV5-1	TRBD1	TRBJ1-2	TGCGCCAGCAGCCCGGGACAGGACAACTATGGCTACACCTTC	CASSPGQDNYGYTF
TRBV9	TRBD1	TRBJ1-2	TGTGCCAGCACTTCCGGGACAGGCTTTAACTATGGCTACACCTTC	CASTSGTGFNYGYTF
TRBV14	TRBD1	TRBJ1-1	TGTGCCAGCACGGGACAGCTGAACACTGAAGCTTTCTTT	CASTGQLNTEAFF
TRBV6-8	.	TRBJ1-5	TGTGCCAGCAGTCCCAGGGCGGGGATAGCGATCCCAATTAATCAGCCCCAGCATTTT	CASSPRAGIAIPINQPQHF
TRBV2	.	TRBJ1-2	TGTGCCAGCAGTGAATTCCAGATTAACTATGGCTACACCTTC	CASSEFQINYGYTF
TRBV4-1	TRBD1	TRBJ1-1	TGCGCCAGCAGCCAAGGAGGACAGGGGTACACTGAAGCTTTCTTT	CASSQGGQGYTEAFF
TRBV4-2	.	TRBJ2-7	TGTGCCAGCAGCCAAGATCCCCCGGCTGGGGGCTCAACCTACGAGCAGTACTTC	CASSQDPPAGGSTYEQYF
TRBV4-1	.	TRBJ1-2	TGCGCCAGCAGCCAAGATAACAGCCTCTATGGCTACACCTTC	CASSQDNSLYGYTF
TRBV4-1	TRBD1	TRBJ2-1	TGCGCCAGCAGCCAAGAGAGGACAGGGGGCTACAATGAGCAGTTCTTC	CASSQERTGGYNEQFF